This T cell receptor beta chain was recorded in a study of T cell repertoires in cytomegalovirus infection. Study as a whole: From public TCR beta signatures came an indication of both CMV infection and matching HLA type. General study findings and limits: HLA-C-restricted, CMV-specific TCR beta clonotypes were dominant ex vivo. Cumulative public TCR beta family frequency identified carriers of CMV plus the relevant HLA.

In this sample, this clonotype turned up once. Its antigen is undetermined. MiXCR was run by TCRdb on the reads, yielding one entry per CDR3 protein. Altogether over 200,000 distinct CDR3 sequences are present, roughly 15% being singletons, with the ten largest covering about 8.7%. The germline gives CDR1 ENHRY, CDR2 SYGVKD. This CDR3 contains 13 residues. V was trimmed by 8 bases and J by 6 bases, leaving 16 bases between them. The sequenced sample was PBMCs. V is TRBV10-3 and J is TRBJ1-1; D is possibly TRBD1 (6 bases). The clonotype comes from a human donor in good health (CMV status not recorded). Some clones in this sample may be carry-over from other donors' samples. CDR3 sequence (DNA): TGTGCCATCCGCCAGCCCTCAGGGGCTGAAGCTTTCTTT. Protein: CAIRQPSGAEAFF.